Sequencing of this T cell receptor (beta chain) was carried out in a study of identical twins. About this clonotype: Its specificity is not known.

No donor was unhealthy or non-Caucasian. The germline CDR1 and CDR2 sequences are SGHDN and FVKESK. This CDR3 region has 12 residues. Trimming removed 1 base at V and 9 bases at J, with 9 bases between. TCRdb reprocessed the 5' RACE reads via MiXCR and lists one record per CDR3 protein. The data show about 690,000 distinct CDR3 sequences, with around 6% seen just once and 1.5% to 2% held by the top ten. Study-wide results and limits: Sequences that were out-of-frame, alpha and twin-shared displayed an excess of low generation probability.

The chain links TRBV14 to TRBJ2-5; D uncertain. The sequence was obtained from a young man in good health. Sequencing was performed on naive T cells sorted from blood. Written as DNA, the CDR3 is TGTGCCAGCAGCCAAGTCAACTTGGCCCAGTACTTC. Its translation: CASSQVNLAQYF.